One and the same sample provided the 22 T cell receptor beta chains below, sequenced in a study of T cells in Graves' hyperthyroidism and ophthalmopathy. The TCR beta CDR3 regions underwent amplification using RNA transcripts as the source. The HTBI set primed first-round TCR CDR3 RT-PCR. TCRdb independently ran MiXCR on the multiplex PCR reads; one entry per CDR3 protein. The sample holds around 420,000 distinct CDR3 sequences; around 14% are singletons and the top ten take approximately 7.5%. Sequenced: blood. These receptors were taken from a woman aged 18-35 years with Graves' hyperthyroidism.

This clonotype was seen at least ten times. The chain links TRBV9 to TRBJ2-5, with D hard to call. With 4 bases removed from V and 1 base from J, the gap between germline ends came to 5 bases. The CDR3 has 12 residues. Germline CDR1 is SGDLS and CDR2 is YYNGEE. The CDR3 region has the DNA TGTGCCAGCAGCACTATCCAAGAGACCCAGTACTTC. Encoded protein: CASSTIQETQYF.

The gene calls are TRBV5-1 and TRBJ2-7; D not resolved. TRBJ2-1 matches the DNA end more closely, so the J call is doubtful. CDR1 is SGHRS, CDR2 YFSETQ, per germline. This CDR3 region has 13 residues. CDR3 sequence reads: CASSLEGSYEQFF. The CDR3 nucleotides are TGCGCCAGCAGCTTGGAGGGTAGTTACGAGCAGTTCTTC.

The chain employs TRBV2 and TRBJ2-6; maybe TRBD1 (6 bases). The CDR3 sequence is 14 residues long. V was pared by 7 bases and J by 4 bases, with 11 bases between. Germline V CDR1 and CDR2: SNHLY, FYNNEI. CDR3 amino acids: CASIPGTGANVLTF. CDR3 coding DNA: TGTGCCAGCATTCCCGGGACAGGGGCCAACGTCCTGACTTTC.

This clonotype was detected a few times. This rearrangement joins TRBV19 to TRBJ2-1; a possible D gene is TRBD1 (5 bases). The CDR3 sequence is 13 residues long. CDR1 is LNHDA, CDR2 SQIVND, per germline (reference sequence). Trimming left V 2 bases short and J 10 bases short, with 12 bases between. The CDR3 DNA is TGTGCCAGTAGTATACTTGACAGACAGGAGCAGTTCTTC. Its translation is CASSILDRQEQFF.

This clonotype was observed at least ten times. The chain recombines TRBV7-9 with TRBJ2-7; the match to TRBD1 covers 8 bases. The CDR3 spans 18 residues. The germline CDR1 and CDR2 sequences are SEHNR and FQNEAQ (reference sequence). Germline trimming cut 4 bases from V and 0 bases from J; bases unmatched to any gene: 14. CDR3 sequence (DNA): TGTGCCAGCAGCTGGGGTTTGGGACAGGCAAGGAGCTCCTACGAGCAGTACTTC. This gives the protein CASSWGLGQARSSYEQYF.

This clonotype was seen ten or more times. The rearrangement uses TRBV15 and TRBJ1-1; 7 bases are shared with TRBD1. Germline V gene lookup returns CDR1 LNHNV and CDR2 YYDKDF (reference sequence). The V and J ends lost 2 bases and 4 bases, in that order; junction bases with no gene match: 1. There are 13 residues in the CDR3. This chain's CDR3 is CATSRNRGTEAFF. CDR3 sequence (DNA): TGTGCCACCAGCAGAAACAGGGGCACTGAAGCTTTCTTT.

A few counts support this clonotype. For the CDR3, the DNA is TGTGCCAGCAGTGTGGGACTAGCGGGAGTGCGAGCCTACGAGCAGTACTTC. It translates to CASSVGLAGVRAYEQYF. The rearrangement uses TRBV6-1 and TRBJ2-7; 14 nucleotides match TRBD2. Germline V gene sequence: CDR1 MNHNS, CDR2 SASEGT. The CDR3 contains 17 residues. J was trimmed by 2 bases and V by 4 bases; bases with no gene match: 7.

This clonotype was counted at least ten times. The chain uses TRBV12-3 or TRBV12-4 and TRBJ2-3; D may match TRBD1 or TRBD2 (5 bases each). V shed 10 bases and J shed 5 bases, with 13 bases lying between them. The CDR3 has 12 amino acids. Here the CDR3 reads CATEGFGDTQYF. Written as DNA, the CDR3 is TGTGCCACCGAGGGGTTTGGAGATACGCAGTATTTT.

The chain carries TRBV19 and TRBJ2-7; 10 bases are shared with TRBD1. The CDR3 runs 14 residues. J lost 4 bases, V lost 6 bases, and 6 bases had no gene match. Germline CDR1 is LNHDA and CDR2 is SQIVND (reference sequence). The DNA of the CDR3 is TGTGCCAGTAGCTCCGGACAGGGGGATTACGAGCAGTACTTC. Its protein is CASSSGQGDYEQYF.

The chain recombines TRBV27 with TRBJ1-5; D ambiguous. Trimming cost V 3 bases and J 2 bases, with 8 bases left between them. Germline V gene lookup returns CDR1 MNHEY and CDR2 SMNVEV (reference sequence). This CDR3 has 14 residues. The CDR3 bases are TGTGCCAGCAGTTTTGAAGGAGGCAATCAGCCCCAGCATTTT. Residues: CASSFEGGNQPQHF.

DNA of the CDR3: TGTGCCAGCAGCCGACAGGGGTCAAATGAAAAACTGTTTTTT. Encoded protein: CASSRQGSNEKLFF. The V call is TRBV6-1, the J call TRBJ1-4; 8 nucleotides line up with TRBD1. In germline, CDR1 is MNHNS, CDR2 SASEGT. This CDR3 is 14 amino acids long. V lost 6 bases, J lost 5 bases, and 5 bases stayed unmatched.

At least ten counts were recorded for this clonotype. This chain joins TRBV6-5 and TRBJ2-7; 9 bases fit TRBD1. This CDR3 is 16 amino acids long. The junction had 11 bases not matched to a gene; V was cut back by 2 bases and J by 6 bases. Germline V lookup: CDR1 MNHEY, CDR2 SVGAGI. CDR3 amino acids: CASSYLRDRVNCEQYF. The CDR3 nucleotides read TGTGCCAGCAGTTACCTTAGGGACAGGGTAAACTGCGAGCAGTACTTC.

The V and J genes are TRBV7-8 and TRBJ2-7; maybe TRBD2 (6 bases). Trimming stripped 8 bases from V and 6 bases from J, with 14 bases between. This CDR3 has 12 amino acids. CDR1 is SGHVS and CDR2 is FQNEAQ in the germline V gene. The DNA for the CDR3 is TGTGCCAGCTCGGGAGTTTTGAGCGAGCAGTACTTC. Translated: CASSGVLSEQYF. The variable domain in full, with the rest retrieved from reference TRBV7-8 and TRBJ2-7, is GAGVSQSPRYKVAKRGQDVALRCDPISGHVSLFWYQQALGQGPEFLTYFQNEAQLDKSGLPSDRFFAERPEGSVSTLKIQRTQQEDSAVYLCASSGVLSEQYFGPGTRLTVT.

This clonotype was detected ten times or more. CDR3 sequence: CASSVGGLPTGELFF. The CDR3 nucleotides are TGTGCCAGCAGCGTAGGTGGCCTGCCGACCGGGGAGCTGTTTTTT. The V call is TRBV9, the J call TRBJ2-2; D remains unclear. Germline loops: CDR1 SGDLS, CDR2 YYNGEE. V gave up 0 bases and J gave up 5 bases, with 11 bases separating them. The CDR3 runs to 15 residues.

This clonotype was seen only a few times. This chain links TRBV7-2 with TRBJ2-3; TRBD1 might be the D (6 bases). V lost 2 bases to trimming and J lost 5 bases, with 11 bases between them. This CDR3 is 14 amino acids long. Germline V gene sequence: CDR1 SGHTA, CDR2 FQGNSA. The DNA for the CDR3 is TGTGCCAGCAGCTTAAGCCGAGGGGGAGATACGCAGTATTTT. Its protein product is CASSLSRGGDTQYF.

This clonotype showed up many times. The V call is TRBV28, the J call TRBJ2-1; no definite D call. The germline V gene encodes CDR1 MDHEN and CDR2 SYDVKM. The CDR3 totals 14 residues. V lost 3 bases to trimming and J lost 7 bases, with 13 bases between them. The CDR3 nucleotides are TGTGCCAGCAGTTTTGTCATGGAAGGGAATGAGCAGTTCTTC. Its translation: CASSFVMEGNEQFF. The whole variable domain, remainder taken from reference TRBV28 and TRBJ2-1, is DVKVTQSSRYLVKRTGEKVFLECVQDMDHENMFWYRQDPGLGLRLIYFSYDVKMKEKGDIPEGYSVSREKKERFSLILESASTNQTSMYLCASSFVMEGNEQFFGPGTRLTVL.

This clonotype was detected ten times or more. CDR3 in DNA: TGTGCCAGCAGTGGTCCAAACTCTGGGGGAGTTTACTATGGCTACACCTTC. Protein sequence: CASSGPNSGGVYYGYTF. The rearrangement links TRBV6-1 to TRBJ1-2, with D possibly being TRBD1 (5 bases). The CDR3 contains 17 residues. The V end was cut by 4 bases, the J end by 3 bases, with 21 bases between. Germline V gene data show CDR1 as MNHNS and CDR2 as SASEGT.

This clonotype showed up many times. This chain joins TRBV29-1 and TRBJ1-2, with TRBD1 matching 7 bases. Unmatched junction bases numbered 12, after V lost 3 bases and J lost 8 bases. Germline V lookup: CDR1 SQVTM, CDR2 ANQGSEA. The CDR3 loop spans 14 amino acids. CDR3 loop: CSVDPRRGLEGYTF. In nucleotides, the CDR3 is TGCAGCGTTGATCCGAGAAGGGGGCTGGAGGGCTACACCTTC. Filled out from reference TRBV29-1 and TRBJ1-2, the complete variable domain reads SAVISQKPSRDICQRGTSLTIQCQVDSQVTMMFWYRQQPGQSLTLIATANQGSEATYESGFVIDKFPISRPNLTFSTLTVSNMSPEDSSIYLCSVDPRRGLEGYTFGSGTRLTVV.

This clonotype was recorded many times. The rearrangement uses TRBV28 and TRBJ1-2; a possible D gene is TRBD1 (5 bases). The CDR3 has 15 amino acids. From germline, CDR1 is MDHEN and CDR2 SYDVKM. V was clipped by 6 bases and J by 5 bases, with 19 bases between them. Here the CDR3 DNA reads TGTGCCAGCAGGATCGGGGCAGAAAGGCCTTATGGCTACACCTTC. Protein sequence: CASRIGAERPYGYTF.

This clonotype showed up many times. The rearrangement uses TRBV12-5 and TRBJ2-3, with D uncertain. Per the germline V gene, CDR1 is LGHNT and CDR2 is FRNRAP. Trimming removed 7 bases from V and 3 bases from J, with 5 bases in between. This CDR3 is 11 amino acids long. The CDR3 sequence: CASEQTDTQYF. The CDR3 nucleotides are TGTGCTAGTGAACAAACAGATACGCAGTATTTT.

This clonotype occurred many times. The CDR3 DNA is TGTGCCAGCAGTCCACTAGCGGGTGCGTACCAAGAGACCCAGTACTTC. The encoded protein is CASSPLAGAYQETQYF. J is TRBJ2-5 and V is TRBV28, with 9 bases identical to TRBD2. Losses at the gene ends were 5 bases for V and 0 bases for J; bases not matched to a gene: 7. CDR3 length equals 16 residues. Germline V CDR1 and CDR2: MDHEN, SYDVKM. The whole variable domain, remainder taken from reference TRBV28 and TRBJ2-5, is DVKVTQSSRYLVKRTGEKVFLECVQDMDHENMFWYRQDPGLGLRLIYFSYDVKMKEKGDIPEGYSVSREKKERFSLILESASTNQTSMYLCASSPLAGAYQETQYFGPGTRLLVL.

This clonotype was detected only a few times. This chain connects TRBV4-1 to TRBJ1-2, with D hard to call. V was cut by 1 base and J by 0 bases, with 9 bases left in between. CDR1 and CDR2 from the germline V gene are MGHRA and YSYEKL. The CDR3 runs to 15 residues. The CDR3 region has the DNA TGCGCCAGCAGCCAAGCAGGCAGTTCTAACTATGGCTACACCTTC. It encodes CASSQAGSSNYGYTF.